The 31 T cell receptor beta chains below come from one sample, sequenced in a study of beta chain features in type 1 diabetes. Expressed TCRB transcripts were sequenced because the entire RNA isolate underwent reverse transcription. TCRdb's copy holds only in-frame clones and misses some; the assay was immunoSEQ multiplex PCR. The sample has 900,000 or so clones, 17% seen once; the top ten hold 0.023%. Sequences were obtained from naive CD4+ T cells from blood. These receptors all come from a woman between 18 and 30 years old in good health.

In DNA, the CDR3 is TGTGCCAGCATCCAACGAAGCGGGAGAGCTTACAATGAGCAGTTCTTC. Translating gives CASIQRSGRAYNEQFF. This sequence joins TRBV28 and TRBJ2-1; 8 positions match TRBD2. V lost 7 bases to trimming and J lost 4 bases; unmatched junction nucleotides: 12. This CDR3 has 16 residues. The germline V gene has CDR1 MDHEN and CDR2 SYDVKM.

A few counts support this clone. The chain uses TRBV7-9 and TRBJ2-7; D gene ambiguous. The V gene's germline CDR1 is SEHNR and CDR2 FQNEAQ (reference sequence). Trimming took off 5 bases at V and 0 bases at J, with 17 bases between the two ends. The CDR3 covers 16 residues. DNA for the CDR3: TGTGCCAGCAGCCAACATCAAACTAAATCCTCCTACGAGCAGTACTTC. This translates into CASSQHQTKSSYEQYF.

This clone has only a few counts. The V gene is TRBV2, the J gene TRBJ2-7; D might be TRBD1 (6 bases). CDR1 and CDR2 from the germline V gene are SNHLY and FYNNEI. The CDR3 extends over 14 amino acids. Trimming cost V 2 bases and J 7 bases, with 15 bases left between them. The CDR3 coding sequence is TGTGCCAGCAGTGAACGTTCAGGGGCCGTGGAGCAGTACTTC. Translating gives CASSERSGAVEQYF.

This clone was observed a few times. The identical CDR3 is also encoded by other nucleotide sequences in the sample. The V gene is TRBV28, the J gene TRBJ2-7; D uncertain. The germline gives CDR1 MDHEN, CDR2 SYDVKM. The V end lost 5 bases, the J end lost 4 bases, and 9 bases lay between the germline ends. The CDR3 spans 12 residues. CDR3 loop: CASSGSLYEQYF. The CDR3 nucleotides read TGTGCCAGCAGTGGCTCTCTGTACGAGCAGTACTTC.

The chain combines TRBV7-8 with TRBJ2-5; 8 nucleotides line up with TRBD2. The germline CDR1 and CDR2 sequences are SGHVS and FQNEAQ. This CDR3 contains 14 residues. J lost 5 bases, V lost 4 bases, and 6 bases had no gene match. The CDR3 DNA follows: TGTGCCAGCAGCTCCGGGCGGGGGGCGGAGACCCAGTACTTC. It yields the protein CASSSGRGAETQYF.

The chain couples TRBV28 to TRBJ2-1, with 8 positions matching TRBD1. V shed 6 bases, J shed 14 bases, and the junction held 9 bases outside the gene matches. The CDR3 is 12 residues long. Germline V gene sequence: CDR1 MDHEN, CDR2 SYDVKM. The CDR3 sequence: CASSPDRGVEFF. CDR3 bases: TGTGCCAGCAGCCCAGACAGGGGAGTGGAGTTCTTC. Filled out from reference TRBV28 and TRBJ2-1, the complete variable domain reads DVKVTQSSRYLVKRTGEKVFLECVQDMDHENMFWYRQDPGLGLRLIYFSYDVKMKEKGDIPEGYSVSREKKERFSLILESASTNQTSMYLCASSPDRGVEFFGPGTRLTVL.

This clone was seen more than once but under ten times. This chain joins TRBV28 and TRBJ1-4, with D perhaps matching TRBD1 (5 bases). Trimming took 1 base from V and 0 from J, leaving 6 bases between them. The CDR3 runs to 15 residues. Looked up from germline, CDR1 is MDHEN and CDR2 is SYDVKM. The CDR3 DNA reads TGTGCCAGCAGTTTATTCAGGGCAACTAATGAAAAACTGTTTTTT. Amino acid sequence: CASSLFRATNEKLFF.

The chain uses TRBV18 and TRBJ1-5, with 9 bases that match TRBD1. Germline lookup yields CDR1 KGHSH and CDR2 LQKENI. This CDR3 comprises 15 residues. V lost 2 bases and J lost 4; bases outside the gene matches: 3. The CDR3 sequence is CASSPGTGMNQPQHF. Written as DNA, the CDR3 is TGTGCCAGCTCACCAGGGACAGGGATGAATCAGCCCCAGCATTTT.

The genes are TRBV7-2 and TRBJ2-7; TRBD1 aligns across 8 bases. CDR1 and CDR2 (germline): SGHTA, FQGNSA. After removal of 3 bases from V and 2 bases from J, the junction contained 3 bases not matched to a gene. This CDR3 region has 14 residues. CDR3 amino acids: CASSFAQGAYEQYF. As DNA, the CDR3 is TGTGCCAGCAGCTTCGCACAGGGGGCCTACGAGCAGTACTTC.

This clone was counted between two and nine times. The chain links TRBV7-9 to TRBJ2-1; D is possibly TRBD2 (5 bases). Germline V lookup: CDR1 SEHNR, CDR2 FQNEAQ (reference sequence). Trimming took off 4 bases at V and 2 bases at J, with 9 bases between the two ends. The CDR3 length is 14 residues. The CDR3 nucleotides are TGTGCCAGCAGCTGGGAGAAGACCTACAATGAGCAGTTCTTC. Its protein product is CASSWEKTYNEQFF.

This clone has only a few counts. This rearrangement joins TRBV6-4 to TRBJ2-7, with 10 bases fitting TRBD1. This CDR3 has 15 amino acids. CDR1 is MRHNA, CDR2 SNTAGT, per germline. J was trimmed by 5 bases and V by 11 bases; bases with no gene match: 15. DNA for the CDR3: TGTGCCGGGTGTTTAATCCGGGACAGGGGTCACGAGCAGTACTTC. This gives the protein CAGCLIRDRGHEQYF.

This clone was seen a few times. The chain recombines TRBV7-2 with TRBJ2-2; TRBD2 matches at 9 bases. The CDR3 extends over 17 amino acids. CDR1 is SGHTA, CDR2 FQGNSA, per germline. J was trimmed by 6 bases and V by 1 base; bases with no gene match: 9. The CDR3 nucleotides read TGTGCCAGCAGCTTAGTTAGCGGGAGAACCGGGGCCGGGGAGCTGTTTTTT. Translating gives CASSLVSGRTGAGELFF.

The genes are TRBV4-3 and TRBJ2-3; D ambiguous. The CDR3 is 12 amino acids. Germline loops: CDR1 LGHNA, CDR2 YSLEER. The V end lost 4 bases, the J end lost 6 bases, and 8 bases lay between the germline ends. CDR3 loop: CASSPPRDTQYF. The CDR3 nucleotides read TGCGCCAGCAGCCCCCCCCGGGATACGCAGTATTTT.

This clone was seen a handful of times. CDR3 coding DNA: TGTGCCAGCAGTTCAACGCAGGGGACCTACGAGCAGTACTTC. Translated: CASSSTQGTYEQYF. This chain connects TRBV6-6 to TRBJ2-7, with a weak D call TRBD1 (6 bases). CDR3 length: 14 residues. CDR1 and CDR2 (germline): MNHNY, SVGAGI (reference sequence). The V gene lost 4 bases and the J gene lost 2 bases, with 12 bases spanning the gap.

The chain uses TRBV7-3 and TRBJ2-1; TRBD2 agrees at 13 bases. The junction had 5 bases not matched to a gene; V was cut back by 5 bases and J by 7 bases. The CDR3 covers 15 residues. Germline V CDR1 and CDR2: SGHTA, FQGTGA. CDR3 region: CASSATSGRRNEQFF. In nucleotides, the CDR3 is TGTGCCAGCAGCGCGACTAGCGGGAGGCGTAATGAGCAGTTCTTC.

This clone appeared a few times. The rearrangement uses TRBV5-4 and TRBJ2-1; TRBD2 matches 9 bases. The J segment lost 1 base and the V segment lost 0 bases, leaving 8 bases of the junction unmatched. CDR3 length: 18 amino acids. Germline assignment: CDR1 SGHNT and CDR2 YYREEE (reference sequence). The DNA of the CDR3 is TGTGCCAGCAGCTTGGCCAAAAGTAGCGGGAGATCCTACAATGAGCAGTTCTTC. It encodes CASSLAKSSGRSYNEQFF.

V gene TRBV5-1 combines with J gene TRBJ2-7, with TRBD2 identical over 12 bases. J was trimmed by 1 base and V by 0 bases; bases with no gene match: 5. The CDR3 is 17 amino acids. The germline V gene encodes CDR1 SGHRS and CDR2 YFSETQ. This chain's CDR3 is CASSLGPTSGRSYEQYF. As DNA, the CDR3 is TGCGCCAGCAGCTTGGGCCCGACTAGCGGGAGATCCTACGAGCAGTACTTC.

Remarks on this clone: Other DNA sequences from this sample encode an identical CDR3 as well. The CDR3 region has the DNA TGTGCCAGCAGCTTTACCGGGACCTCCTACGAGCAGTACTTC. As protein: CASSFTGTSYEQYF. The J gene is TRBJ2-7, the V gene TRBV7-2; D possibly matches TRBD1 or TRBD2 (5 bases each). The CDR3 is 14 residues long. Germline assignment: CDR1 SGHTA and CDR2 FQGNSA. The V gene lost 3 bases and the J gene lost 0 bases, with 9 bases spanning the gap.

This chain links TRBV4-2 with TRBJ1-2; no clear D. This CDR3 spans 13 amino acids. Per the germline V gene, CDR1 is LGHNA and CDR2 is YNFKEQ. V was shortened by 4 bases and J by 1 base, with 7 bases between the two germline ends. CDR3 in amino acids: CASSLDLNYGYTF. CDR3 coding DNA: TGTGCCAGCAGCCTAGACCTTAACTATGGCTACACCTTC.

V usage is TRBV5-1 and J usage is TRBJ2-2; D not resolved. V was shortened by 4 bases and J by 5 bases, with 12 bases between the two germline ends. The CDR3 covers 14 residues. The germline V gene has CDR1 SGHRS and CDR2 YFSETQ. CDR3 nucleotide sequence: TGCGCCAGCAGCAGACCAGGTGGGACCGGGGAGCTGTTTTTT. It encodes CASSRPGGTGELFF.

J is TRBJ1-3 and V is TRBV5-1, with D perhaps TRBD1 (5 bases). Deletions cut 0 bases from V and 4 bases from J, with 11 bases between. The CDR3 totals 15 residues. The germline CDR1 and CDR2 sequences are SGHRS and YFSETQ. CDR3 DNA: TGCGCCAGCAGCTTGGATGCAGGGCGGGGAAACACCATATATTTT. It codes for CASSLDAGRGNTIYF.

V is TRBV7-2 and J is TRBJ2-5; D unresolved. Germline CDR1 reads SGHTA; CDR2 reads FQGNSA. This CDR3 contains 13 residues. The V end lost 5 bases, the J end lost 5 bases, and 12 bases lay between the germline ends. CDR3 bases: TGTGCCAGCAGCCTTTCGGTTGCGGAGACCCAGTACTTC. The encoded protein is CASSLSVAETQYF.

The J gene is TRBJ1-4, the V gene TRBV9; D unresolved. CDR1 and CDR2 (germline): SGDLS, YYNGEE. Trimming cost V 0 bases and J 6 bases, with 12 bases left between them. CDR3 length: 15 residues. This CDR3 reads CASSVGIGYDEKLFF. In nucleotides, the CDR3 is TGTGCCAGCAGCGTAGGGATCGGGTACGATGAAAAACTGTTTTTT.

This chain uses TRBV6-5 with TRBJ1-5, with unresolved D. Germline CDR1 is MNHEY and CDR2 is SVGAGI. The CDR3 spans 14 residues. V was shortened by 0 bases and J by 4 bases, with 7 bases between the two germline ends. The CDR3 reads CASSYSSRNQPQHF. The DNA for the CDR3 is TGTGCCAGCAGTTACTCGAGTAGGAATCAGCCCCAGCATTTT.

The table lists this clone with a few counts. The chain combines TRBV5-5 with TRBJ2-1, with D possibly TRBD2 on 6 matching bases. From germline, CDR1 is SGHKS and CDR2 YYEKEE (reference sequence). The CDR3 extends over 15 amino acids. The V gene lost 1 base and the J gene lost 4 bases, with 12 bases spanning the gap. CDR3: CASSLTSQMYNEQFF. The CDR3 DNA sequence: TGTGCCAGCAGCTTGACTAGCCAAATGTACAATGAGCAGTTCTTC.

This clone was seen more than once but under ten times. The J gene is TRBJ1-3, the V gene TRBV4-2; D unresolved. CDR1 and CDR2 (germline): LGHNA, YNFKEQ. Trimming took off 1 base at V and 4 bases at J, with 20 bases between the two ends. CDR3 size: 18 residues. The DNA of the CDR3 is TGTGCCAGCAGCCAAGTCGTTTTGTCCCTCCCAATGGGAAACACCATATATTTT. Encoded protein: CASSQVVLSLPMGNTIYF.

A few counts support this clone. The chain has TRBV7-3 and TRBJ1-1, with 8 positions matching TRBD1. The V segment lost 5 bases and the J segment 1 base; nucleotides outside the gene matches: 0. Germline V gene lookup returns CDR1 SGHTA and CDR2 FQGTGA. This CDR3 is built from 13 residues. In DNA, the CDR3 is TGTGCCAGCAGCGGACAGGGGAACACTGAAGCTTTCTTT. Translation gives CASSGQGNTEAFF.

This clone was seen only once. The rearrangement uses TRBV27 and TRBJ1-2; TRBD1 might be the D (5 bases). There are 14 residues in the CDR3. Germline values: CDR1 MNHEY, CDR2 SMNVEV (reference sequence). V lost 2 bases, J lost 4 bases, and 11 bases lay in between. DNA of the CDR3: TGTGCCAGCAGTTTAGGGGGGTCGGCCTATGGCTACACCTTC. It translates to CASSLGGSAYGYTF.

The chain links TRBV9 to TRBJ2-1; TRBD1 or TRBD2 may be the D gene (7 bases each). The V end lost 3 bases, the J end lost 4 bases, and 14 bases lay between the germline ends. Germline CDR1 is SGDLS and CDR2 is YYNGEE. This CDR3 is 15 amino acids long. CDR3 amino acids: CASSGEGASYNEQFF. In DNA, the CDR3 is TGTGCCAGCAGCGGGGAGGGGGCATCTTACAATGAGCAGTTCTTC.

This clone was seen a handful of times. The rearrangement joins TRBV6-1 to TRBJ1-2, with D possibly TRBD1 on 6 matching bases. The CDR3 has 14 amino acids. CDR1 is MNHNS and CDR2 is SASEGT in the germline V gene. Trimming took 7 bases from V and 5 from J, leaving 17 bases between them. The CDR3 loop is CASTWDGQGYGYTF. The CDR3 coding sequence is TGTGCCAGCACCTGGGACGGCCAGGGGTATGGCTACACCTTC.

This chain joins TRBV7-2 and TRBJ1-2; D might be TRBD1 (6 bases). CDR3 length: 16 amino acids. Germline V lookup: CDR1 SGHTA, CDR2 FQGNSA. V was trimmed by 1 base and J by 2 bases, leaving 14 bases between them. CDR3 sequence reads: CASSLGDTVLNYGYTF. The CDR3 DNA reads TGTGCCAGCAGCTTAGGGGACACCGTCTTGAACTATGGCTACACCTTC.